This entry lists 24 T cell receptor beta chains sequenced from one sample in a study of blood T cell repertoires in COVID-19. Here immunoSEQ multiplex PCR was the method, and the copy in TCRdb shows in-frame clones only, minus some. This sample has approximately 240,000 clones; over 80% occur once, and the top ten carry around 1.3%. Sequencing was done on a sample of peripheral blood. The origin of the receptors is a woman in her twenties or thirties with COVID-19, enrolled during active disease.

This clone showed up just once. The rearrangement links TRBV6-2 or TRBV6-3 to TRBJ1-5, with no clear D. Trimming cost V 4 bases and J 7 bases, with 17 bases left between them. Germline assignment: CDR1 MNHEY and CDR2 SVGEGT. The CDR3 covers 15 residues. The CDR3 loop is CASSSARESGQPQHF. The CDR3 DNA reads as TGTGCCAGCAGTTCCGCAAGGGAGTCAGGACAGCCCCAGCATTTT.

The CDR3 DNA follows: TGCAGTGCTACTGACGGGAGCTTAGATTACAATGAGCAGTTCTTC. Translating it yields CSATDGSLDYNEQFF. The V call is TRBV20-1, the J call TRBJ2-1; tentatively, D is TRBD2 (6 bases). V shed 4 bases and J shed 4 bases, with 17 bases lying between them. The CDR3 loop spans 15 amino acids. Germline CDR1 and CDR2: DFQATT and SNEGSKA (reference sequence).

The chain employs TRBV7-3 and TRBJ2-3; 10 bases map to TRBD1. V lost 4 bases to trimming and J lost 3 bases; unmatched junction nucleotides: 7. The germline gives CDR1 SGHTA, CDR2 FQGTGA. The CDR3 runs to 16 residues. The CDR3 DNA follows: TGTGCCAGCAGCTCTGGACAGGGGGGGACTACAGATACGCAGTATTTT. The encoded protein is CASSSGQGGTTDTQYF.

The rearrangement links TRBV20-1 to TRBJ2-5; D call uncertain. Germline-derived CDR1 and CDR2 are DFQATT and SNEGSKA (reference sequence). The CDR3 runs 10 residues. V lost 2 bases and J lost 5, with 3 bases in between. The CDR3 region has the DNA TGCAGTGCTAGACGGGAGACCCAGTACTTC. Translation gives CSARRETQYF.

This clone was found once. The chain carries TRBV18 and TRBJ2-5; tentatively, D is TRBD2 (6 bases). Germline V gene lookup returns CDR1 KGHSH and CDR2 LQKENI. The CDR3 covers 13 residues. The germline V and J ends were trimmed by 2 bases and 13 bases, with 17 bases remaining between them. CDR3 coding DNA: TGTGCCAGCTCACCAACGGGCGGGGATACAGCGTACTTC. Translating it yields CASSPTGGDTAYF.

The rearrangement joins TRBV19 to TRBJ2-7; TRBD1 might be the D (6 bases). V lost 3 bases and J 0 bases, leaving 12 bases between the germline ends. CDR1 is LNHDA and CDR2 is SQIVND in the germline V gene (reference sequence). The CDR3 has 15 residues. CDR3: CASSIWADSSYEQYF. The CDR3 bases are TGTGCCAGTAGTATCTGGGCGGACAGCTCCTACGAGCAGTACTTC.

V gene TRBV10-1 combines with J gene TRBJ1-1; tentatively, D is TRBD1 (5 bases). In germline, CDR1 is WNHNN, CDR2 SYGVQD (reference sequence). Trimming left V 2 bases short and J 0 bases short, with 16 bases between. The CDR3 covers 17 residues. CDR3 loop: CASSEADIMGMNTEAFF. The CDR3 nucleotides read TGCGCCAGCAGTGAGGCGGACATCATGGGCATGAACACTGAAGCTTTCTTT.

The CDR3 DNA follows: TGTGCCAGCAGAAGTCTAGCTGCACAGGGGCCTAGGGAGACCCAGTACTTC. Amino acid sequence: CASRSLAAQGPRETQYF. This chain connects TRBV27 to TRBJ2-5; TRBD1 agrees at 7 bases. Germline V lookup: CDR1 MNHEY, CDR2 SMNVEV (reference sequence). V gave up 6 bases and J gave up 5 bases; unmatched junction bases: 18. The CDR3 length is 17 residues.

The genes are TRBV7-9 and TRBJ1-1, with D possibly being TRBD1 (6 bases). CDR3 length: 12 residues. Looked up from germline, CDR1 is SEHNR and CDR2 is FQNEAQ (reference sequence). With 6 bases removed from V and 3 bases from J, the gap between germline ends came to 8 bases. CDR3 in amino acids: CASRDRYTEAFF. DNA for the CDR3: TGTGCCAGCAGGGACAGATACACTGAAGCTTTCTTT. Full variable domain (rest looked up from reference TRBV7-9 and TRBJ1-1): DTGVSQNPRHKITKRGQNVTFRCDPISEHNRLYWYRQTLGQGPEFLTYFQNEAQLEKSRLLSDRFSAERPKGSFSTLEIQRTEQGDSAMYLCASRDRYTEAFFGQGTRLTVV.

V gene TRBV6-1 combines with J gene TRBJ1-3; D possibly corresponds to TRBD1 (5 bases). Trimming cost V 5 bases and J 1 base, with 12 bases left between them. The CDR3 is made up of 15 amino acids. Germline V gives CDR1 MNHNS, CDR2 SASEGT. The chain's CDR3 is CASSPGGTSGNTIYF. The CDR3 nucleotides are TGTGCCAGCAGTCCGGGGGGAACATCTGGAAACACCATATATTTT.

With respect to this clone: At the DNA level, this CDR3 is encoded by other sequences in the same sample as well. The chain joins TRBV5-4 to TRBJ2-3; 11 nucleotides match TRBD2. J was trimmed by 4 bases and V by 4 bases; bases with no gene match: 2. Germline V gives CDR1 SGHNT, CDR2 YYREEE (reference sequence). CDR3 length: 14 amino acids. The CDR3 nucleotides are TGTGCCAGCAGCCTGGGACTAGCGGCAGATACGCAGTATTTT. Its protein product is CASSLGLAADTQYF.

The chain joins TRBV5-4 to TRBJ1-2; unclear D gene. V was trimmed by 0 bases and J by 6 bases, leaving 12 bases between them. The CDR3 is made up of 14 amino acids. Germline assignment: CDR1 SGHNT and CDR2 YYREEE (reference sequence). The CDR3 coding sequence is TGTGCCAGCAGCTTGGGGCAGGTAGAGAATGGCTACACCTTC. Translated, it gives CASSLGQVENGYTF.

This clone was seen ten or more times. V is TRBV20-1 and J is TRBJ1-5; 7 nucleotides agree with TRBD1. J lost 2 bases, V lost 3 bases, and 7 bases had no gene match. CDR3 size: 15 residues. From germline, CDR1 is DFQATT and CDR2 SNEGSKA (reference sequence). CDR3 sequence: CSASLGQGGNQPQHF. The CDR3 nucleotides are TGCAGTGCTAGTCTAGGGCAGGGGGGCAATCAGCCCCAGCATTTT.

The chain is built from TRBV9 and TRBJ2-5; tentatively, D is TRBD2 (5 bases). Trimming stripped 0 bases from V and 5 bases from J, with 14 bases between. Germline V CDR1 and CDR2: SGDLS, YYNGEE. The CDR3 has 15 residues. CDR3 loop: CASSVDAEGGETQYF. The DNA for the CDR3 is TGTGCCAGCAGCGTAGACGCAGAGGGCGGTGAGACCCAGTACTTC.

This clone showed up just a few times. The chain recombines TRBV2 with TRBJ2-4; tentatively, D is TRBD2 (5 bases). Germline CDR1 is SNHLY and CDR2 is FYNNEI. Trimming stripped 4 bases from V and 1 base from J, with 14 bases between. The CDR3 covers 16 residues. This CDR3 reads CASSVLEMTAKNIQYF. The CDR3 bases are TGTGCCAGCAGTGTACTAGAGATGACTGCCAAAAACATTCAGTACTTC. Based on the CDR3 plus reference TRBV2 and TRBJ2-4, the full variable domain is EPEVTQTPSHQVTQMGQEVILRCVPISNHLYFYWYRQILGQKVEFLVSFYNNEISEKSEIFDDQFSVERPDGSNFTLKIRSTKLEDSAMYFCASSVLEMTAKNIQYFGAGTRLSVL.

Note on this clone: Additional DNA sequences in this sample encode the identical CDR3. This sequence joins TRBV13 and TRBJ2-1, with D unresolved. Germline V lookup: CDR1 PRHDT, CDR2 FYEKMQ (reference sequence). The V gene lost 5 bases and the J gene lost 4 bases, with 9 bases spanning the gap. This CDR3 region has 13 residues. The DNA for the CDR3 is TGTGCCAGCAGCCCCCTCGGGTACAATGAGCAGTTCTTC. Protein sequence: CASSPLGYNEQFF.

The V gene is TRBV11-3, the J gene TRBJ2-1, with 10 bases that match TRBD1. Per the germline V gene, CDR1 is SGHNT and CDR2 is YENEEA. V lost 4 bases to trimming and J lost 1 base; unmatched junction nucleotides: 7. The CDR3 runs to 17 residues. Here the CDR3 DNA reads TGTGCCAGCAGCTCCCGGGACAGGGGCCAGTCCTACAATGAGCAGTTCTTC. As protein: CASSSRDRGQSYNEQFF.

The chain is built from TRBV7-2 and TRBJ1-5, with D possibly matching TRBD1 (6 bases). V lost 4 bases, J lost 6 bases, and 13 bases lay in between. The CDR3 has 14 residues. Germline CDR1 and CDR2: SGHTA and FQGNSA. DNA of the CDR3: TGTGCCAGCAGCTCACAGGGAAAGACTCAGCCCCAGCATTTT. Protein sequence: CASSSQGKTQPQHF.

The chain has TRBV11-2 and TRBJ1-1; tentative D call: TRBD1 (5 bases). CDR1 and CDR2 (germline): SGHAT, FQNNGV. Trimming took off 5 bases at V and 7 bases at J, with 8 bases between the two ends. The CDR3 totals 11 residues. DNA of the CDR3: TGTGCCAGCAGCGCACAGGTTGAAGCTTTCTTT. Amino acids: CASSAQVEAFF.

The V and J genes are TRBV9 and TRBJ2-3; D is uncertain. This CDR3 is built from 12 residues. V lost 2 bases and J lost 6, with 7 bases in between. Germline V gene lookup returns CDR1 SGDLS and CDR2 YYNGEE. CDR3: CASSVPGDTQYF. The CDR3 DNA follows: TGTGCCAGCAGCGTCCCCGGGGATACGCAGTATTTT.

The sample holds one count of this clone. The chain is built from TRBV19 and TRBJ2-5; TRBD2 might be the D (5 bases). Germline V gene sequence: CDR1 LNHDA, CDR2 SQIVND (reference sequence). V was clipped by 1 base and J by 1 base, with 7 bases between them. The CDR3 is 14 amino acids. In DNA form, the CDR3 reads TGTGCCAGTAGTATAGCCGGGGTCCAAGAGACCCAGTACTTC. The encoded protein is CASSIAGVQETQYF.

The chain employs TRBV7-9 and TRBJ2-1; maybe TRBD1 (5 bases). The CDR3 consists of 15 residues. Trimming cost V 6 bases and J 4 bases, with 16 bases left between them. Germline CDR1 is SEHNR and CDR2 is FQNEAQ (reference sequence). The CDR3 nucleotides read TGTGCCAGCAGGCCTCAGGGTGGGCGATACAATGAGCAGTTCTTC. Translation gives CASRPQGGRYNEQFF.

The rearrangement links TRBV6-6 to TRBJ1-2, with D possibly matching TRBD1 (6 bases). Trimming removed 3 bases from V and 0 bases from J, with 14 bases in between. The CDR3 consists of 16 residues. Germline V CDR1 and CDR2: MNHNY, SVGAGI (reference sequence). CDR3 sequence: CASSYATGAANYGYTF. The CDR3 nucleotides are TGTGCCAGCAGTTATGCGACAGGCGCAGCTAACTATGGCTACACCTTC.

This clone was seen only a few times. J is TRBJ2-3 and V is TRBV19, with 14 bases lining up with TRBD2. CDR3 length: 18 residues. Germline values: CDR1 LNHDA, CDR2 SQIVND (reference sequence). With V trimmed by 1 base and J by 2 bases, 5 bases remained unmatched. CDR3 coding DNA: TGTGCCAGTAGTATAGCTGGACTAGCGGGGGGACACACAGATACGCAGTATTTT. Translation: CASSIAGLAGGHTDTQYF.